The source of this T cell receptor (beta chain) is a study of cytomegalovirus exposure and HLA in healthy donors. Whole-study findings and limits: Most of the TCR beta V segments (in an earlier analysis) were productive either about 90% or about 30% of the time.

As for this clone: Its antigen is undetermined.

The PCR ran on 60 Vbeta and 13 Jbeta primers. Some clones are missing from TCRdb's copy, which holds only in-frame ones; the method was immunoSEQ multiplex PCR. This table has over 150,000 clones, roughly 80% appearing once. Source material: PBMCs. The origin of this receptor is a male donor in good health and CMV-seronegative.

The CDR3 DNA follows: TGCGCCAGCAGCTTACAGGGTTGGGTCGCAGATACGCAGTATTTT. This sequence encodes CASSLQGWVADTQYF. The chain joins TRBV4-3 to TRBJ2-3, with TRBD1 as a possible D gene (6 bases). V dropped 5 bases and J dropped 4 bases, with 16 bases sitting between them. CDR3 length: 15 residues. Germline V gene data show CDR1 as LGHNA and CDR2 as YSLEER.